The T cell receptor (beta chain) described here comes from a study of shared clonotypes between healthy human individuals. General study findings and limits: The authors sampled blood alone, and tissue repertoires likely differ. It was anticipated that sequencing depth would influence how many clonotypes donors shared.

Into CD45RA+ naive and CD45RA-negative memory subsets, the CD4+ cells were split. In the source study's methods: Without quality scores, immunoSEQ junctional reads could not be filtered like full-length reads. Sequencing was performed with immunoSEQ multiplex PCR; in TCRdb, only in-frame clones are kept and a portion is missing. Clone size and V and J calls were adopted from that table, with D and trimming inferred from the DNA. The sample includes about 2.4 million clones, approximately 93% of them seen just once. Remarks on this clone: Its antigen is currently unknown.

The V segment lost 0 bases and the J segment 6 bases; nucleotides outside the gene matches: 4. This CDR3 is built from 15 residues. Germline-derived CDR1 and CDR2 are SEHNR and FQNEAQ (reference sequence). Sequencing was performed on naive CD4+ T cells from PBMCs. As to subset: CD45RA+ positively selected. The sequence came from a man aged 18 to 35 in good health. Some clones in this sample may be carry-over from other donors' samples. This sequence joins TRBV7-9 and TRBJ1-4, with 7 bases lining up with TRBD1. This CDR3 reads CASSLAGGGDEKLFF. In DNA form, the CDR3 reads TGTGCCAGCAGCTTAGCAGGGGGCGGAGATGAAAAACTGTTTTTT.